This is a list of T cell receptor beta chains from one sample in a study of neoadjuvant anti-PD-1 for oral cavity cancer. TCRdb's copy holds only in-frame clones and misses some; the assay was immunoSEQ multiplex PCR. The table has more than 15,000 clones, roughly 66% seen once. The sequenced sample was PBMCs, obtained before nivolumab (anti-PD-1) treatment. The origin of the receptors is a person aged 35-80 years with oral cavity squamous cell carcinoma. CDR3s include the opening cysteine and the closing phenylalanine or tryptophan. The order of the fields is V gene, D gene, J gene, clone size, CDR3 protein, CDR3 DNA. The D gene is left open where the match is weak. Where a row states a size, it is once, few, many or the class of an expanded clone; other rows omit it.

v_call: TRBV6-1
d_call: TRBD2
j_call: TRBJ2-1
clone_size: -
cdr3_aa: CASSPGGEQFF
cdr3_nt: TGTGCCAGCAGTCCGGGGGGTGAGCAGTTCTTC

v_call: TRBV10-3
d_call: TRBD1
j_call: TRBJ2-7
clone_size: -
cdr3_aa: CAITADRDYEQYF
cdr3_nt: TGTGCCATCACTGCGGACAGGGATTACGAGCAGTACTTC

v_call: TRBV2
d_call: -
j_call: TRBJ2-5
clone_size: once
cdr3_aa: CASKGTPGETQYF
cdr3_nt: TGTGCCAGCAAAGGGACCCCGGGAGAGACCCAGTACTTC

v_call: TRBV7-2
d_call: -
j_call: TRBJ2-5
clone_size: -
cdr3_aa: CASSFQQGPETQYF
cdr3_nt: TGTGCCAGCAGCTTTCAACAGGGTCCAGAGACCCAGTACTTC

v_call: TRBV5-1
d_call: -
j_call: TRBJ1-1
clone_size: -
cdr3_aa: CASSWSENMNTEAFF
cdr3_nt: TGCGCCAGCAGCTGGTCGGAGAACATGAACACTGAAGCTTTCTTT

v_call: TRBV5-8
d_call: TRBD2
j_call: TRBJ2-1
clone_size: -
cdr3_aa: CASRNPGTSGRIEQFF
cdr3_nt: TGTGCCAGCAGAAACCCGGGGACTAGCGGGAGAATTGAGCAGTTCTTC

v_call: TRBV7-3
d_call: -
j_call: TRBJ1-1
clone_size: -
cdr3_aa: CASSTDRFVNTEAFF
cdr3_nt: TGTGCCAGCAGCACGGACCGTTTTGTGAACACTGAAGCTTTCTTT

v_call: TRBV5-1
d_call: TRBD2
j_call: TRBJ2-5
clone_size: -
cdr3_aa: CASSLGLAGRETQYF
cdr3_nt: TGCGCCAGCAGCTTGGGTCTAGCGGGAAGGGAGACCCAGTACTTC

v_call: TRBV15
d_call: -
j_call: TRBJ1-5
clone_size: few
cdr3_aa: CATSRGGQLVNQPQHF
cdr3_nt: TGTGCCACCAGCAGGGGTGGACAGCTGGTCAATCAGCCCCAGCATTTT

v_call: TRBV6-5
d_call: -
j_call: TRBJ2-7
clone_size: -
cdr3_aa: CASRGTYWDEQYF
cdr3_nt: TGTGCCAGCCGTGGGACGTACTGGGACGAGCAGTACTTC

v_call: TRBV6-5
d_call: -
j_call: TRBJ2-7
clone_size: -
cdr3_aa: CASSYSGQFSYEQYF
cdr3_nt: TGTGCCAGCAGTTACTCCGGACAGTTCTCCTACGAGCAGTACTTC

v_call: TRBV11-2
d_call: -
j_call: TRBJ1-2
clone_size: -
cdr3_aa: CAGGSNYGYTF
cdr3_nt: TGTGCCGGAGGGAGTAACTATGGCTACACCTTC

v_call: TRBV30
d_call: TRBD1
j_call: TRBJ1-5
clone_size: -
cdr3_aa: CAWSVTGGDGQPQHF
cdr3_nt: TGTGCCTGGAGCGTGACAGGGGGCGATGGTCAGCCCCAGCATTTT

v_call: TRBV4-2
d_call: -
j_call: TRBJ1-2
clone_size: -
cdr3_aa: CASSQERNAPASGYTF
cdr3_nt: TGTGCCAGCAGCCAAGAAAGAAACGCCCCGGCGTCTGGCTACACCTTC

v_call: TRBV7-2
d_call: -
j_call: TRBJ2-1
clone_size: -
cdr3_aa: CASSLARATANFSYNEQFF
cdr3_nt: TGTGCCAGCAGCTTAGCCCGGGCGACTGCAAACTTCTCCTACAATGAGCAGTTCTTC

v_call: TRBV10-3
d_call: -
j_call: TRBJ2-7
clone_size: -
cdr3_aa: CAISGGSSSYEQYF
cdr3_nt: TGTGCCATCAGTGGGGGCAGTTCTTCCTACGAGCAGTACTTC

v_call: TRBV5-4
d_call: TRBD2
j_call: TRBJ2-1
clone_size: few
cdr3_aa: CASSFGTSWSNEQFF
cdr3_nt: TGTGCCAGCAGCTTCGGGACTAGTTGGAGTAATGAGCAGTTCTTC

v_call: TRBV5-1
d_call: TRBD2
j_call: TRBJ2-7
clone_size: -
cdr3_aa: CASSLRGVVEYEQYF
cdr3_nt: TGCGCCAGCAGCTTGCGGGGGGTCGTCGAGTACGAGCAGTACTTC

v_call: TRBV19
d_call: TRBD1
j_call: TRBJ2-7
clone_size: -
cdr3_aa: CASSIEKGGFEQYF
cdr3_nt: TGTGCCAGTAGTATTGAGAAAGGGGGCTTCGAGCAGTACTTC

v_call: TRBV9
d_call: -
j_call: TRBJ1-2
clone_size: -
cdr3_aa: CASSVAGGLSHHYGYTF
cdr3_nt: TGTGCCAGCAGCGTAGCGGGCGGCCTTAGCCACCACTATGGCTACACCTTC

v_call: TRBV7-2
d_call: TRBD1
j_call: TRBJ1-2
clone_size: -
cdr3_aa: CASSPGQRFNYGYTF
cdr3_nt: TGTGCCAGCAGCCCGGGACAGCGATTCAACTATGGCTACACCTTC

v_call: TRBV27
d_call: TRBD1
j_call: TRBJ1-5
clone_size: -
cdr3_aa: CASATGGQPQHF
cdr3_nt: TGTGCCAGCGCTACAGGGGGGCAGCCCCAGCATTTT

v_call: TRBV5-4
d_call: TRBD2
j_call: TRBJ2-7
clone_size: -
cdr3_aa: CASSLDLAAYEQYF
cdr3_nt: TGTGCCAGCAGCTTGGACCTAGCGGCCTACGAGCAGTACTTC

v_call: TRBV30
d_call: -
j_call: TRBJ2-1
clone_size: -
cdr3_aa: CAWRPSLFYNEQFF
cdr3_nt: TGTGCCTGGAGGCCCTCCCTCTTCTACAATGAGCAGTTCTTC

v_call: TRBV2
d_call: TRBD1
j_call: TRBJ1-4
clone_size: -
cdr3_aa: CASSPDRGAGKLFF
cdr3_nt: TGTGCCAGCAGTCCTGACAGGGGAGCAGGAAAACTGTTTTTT

v_call: TRBV25-1
d_call: -
j_call: TRBJ1-3
clone_size: -
cdr3_aa: CASSGLAGTTIYF
cdr3_nt: TGTGCCAGCAGTGGGCTGGCAGGGACAACCATATATTTT

v_call: TRBV25-1
d_call: -
j_call: TRBJ2-5
clone_size: -
cdr3_aa: CASSDPVYQETQYF
cdr3_nt: TGTGCCAGCAGTGACCCCGTGTACCAAGAGACCCAGTACTTC

v_call: TRBV29-1
d_call: TRBD1
j_call: TRBJ2-5
clone_size: -
cdr3_aa: CSVRQGTNTQETQYF
cdr3_nt: TGCAGCGTACGACAGGGGACCAATACTCAAGAGACCCAGTACTTC

v_call: TRBV10-3
d_call: -
j_call: TRBJ1-1
clone_size: medium-sized
cdr3_aa: CAISETGGDGTEAFF
cdr3_nt: TGTGCCATCAGTGAAACAGGAGGAGATGGCACTGAAGCTTTCTTT

v_call: TRBV10-1
d_call: TRBD1
j_call: TRBJ1-1
clone_size: -
cdr3_aa: CASSEGGLDTEAFF
cdr3_nt: TGCGCCAGCAGTGAAGGGGGCCTGGACACTGAAGCTTTCTTT

v_call: TRBV29-1
d_call: -
j_call: TRBJ1-1
clone_size: -
cdr3_aa: CSVEGAAMNTEAFF
cdr3_nt: TGCAGCGTTGAGGGAGCAGCTATGAACACTGAAGCTTTCTTT

v_call: TRBV5-6
d_call: -
j_call: TRBJ1-5
clone_size: -
cdr3_aa: CASSLGQVNQPQHF
cdr3_nt: TGTGCCAGCAGCTTGGGACAGGTTAATCAGCCCCAGCATTTT

v_call: TRBV9
d_call: TRBD1
j_call: TRBJ2-1
clone_size: -
cdr3_aa: CASSVGGQGVNEQFF
cdr3_nt: TGTGCCAGCAGCGTAGGGGGACAGGGGGTCAATGAGCAGTTCTTC

v_call: TRBV6-1
d_call: -
j_call: TRBJ1-1
clone_size: -
cdr3_aa: CASSGSFAPSSYTEAFF
cdr3_nt: TGTGCCAGCAGTGGATCGTTCGCCCCATCCTCGTACACTGAAGCTTTCTTT

v_call: TRBV28
d_call: -
j_call: TRBJ1-5
clone_size: -
cdr3_aa: CASSFSFPFGSNQPQHF
cdr3_nt: TGTGCCAGCAGTTTCAGTTTCCCGTTTGGGAGCAATCAGCCCCAGCATTTT

v_call: TRBV10-3
d_call: -
j_call: TRBJ2-7
clone_size: -
cdr3_aa: CAISQGYDEQYF
cdr3_nt: TGTGCCATCAGCCAAGGATACGACGAGCAGTACTTC

v_call: TRBV5-8
d_call: -
j_call: TRBJ1-1
clone_size: -
cdr3_aa: CASSLGENTEAFF
cdr3_nt: TGTGCCAGCAGCTTGGGAGAGAACACTGAAGCTTTCTTT

v_call: TRBV5-1
d_call: -
j_call: TRBJ2-1
clone_size: -
cdr3_aa: CASSPGSAVREQFF
cdr3_nt: TGCGCCAGCAGCCCCGGGTCCGCAGTGCGGGAGCAGTTCTTC

v_call: TRBV2
d_call: -
j_call: TRBJ2-2
clone_size: -
cdr3_aa: CASRLVPTGELFF
cdr3_nt: TGTGCCAGCCGACTAGTTCCCACCGGGGAGCTGTTTTTT

v_call: TRBV28
d_call: TRBD2
j_call: TRBJ2-7
clone_size: medium-sized
cdr3_aa: CASIRSGSWDEQYF
cdr3_nt: TGTGCCAGCATCCGTAGCGGGAGTTGGGACGAGCAGTACTTC

v_call: TRBV2
d_call: -
j_call: TRBJ1-1
clone_size: few
cdr3_aa: CASSPTADTNEAFF
cdr3_nt: TGTGCCAGCAGTCCCACCGCTGACACCAATGAAGCTTTCTTT

v_call: TRBV6-1
d_call: -
j_call: TRBJ2-1
clone_size: -
cdr3_aa: CASSQDLISYNEQFF
cdr3_nt: TGTGCCAGCAGTCAAGACCTTATCTCCTACAATGAGCAGTTCTTC

v_call: TRBV2
d_call: -
j_call: TRBJ2-1
clone_size: -
cdr3_aa: CASSVLYGSNEQFF
cdr3_nt: TGTGCCAGCAGTGTTCTCTACGGGAGTAATGAGCAGTTCTTC

v_call: TRBV5-1
d_call: -
j_call: TRBJ2-2
clone_size: few
cdr3_aa: CASSLGGNTGELFF
cdr3_nt: TGCGCCAGCAGCTTGGGAGGGAACACCGGGGAGCTGTTTTTT

v_call: TRBV7-8
d_call: -
j_call: TRBJ2-7
clone_size: -
cdr3_aa: CASSLGSPSYEQYF
cdr3_nt: TGTGCCAGCAGCTTAGGGTCCCCCTCCTACGAGCAGTACTTC

v_call: TRBV6-5
d_call: -
j_call: TRBJ1-5
clone_size: -
cdr3_aa: CASRLRGSNQPQHF
cdr3_nt: TGTGCCAGCAGACTCAGGGGTAGCAATCAGCCCCAGCATTTT

v_call: TRBV7-8
d_call: TRBD2
j_call: TRBJ2-7
clone_size: -
cdr3_aa: CASSFPGTTVEQYF
cdr3_nt: TGTGCCAGCAGCTTTCCCGGGACTACCGTTGAGCAGTACTTC

v_call: TRBV11-3
d_call: -
j_call: TRBJ1-1
clone_size: -
cdr3_aa: CASSFTGSTEAFF
cdr3_nt: TGTGCCAGCAGCTTTACAGGGTCCACCGAAGCTTTCTTT

v_call: TRBV5-1
d_call: -
j_call: TRBJ2-1
clone_size: few
cdr3_aa: CASSVATIQFNNEQFF
cdr3_nt: TGCGCCAGCAGCGTTGCCACCATTCAGTTTAACAATGAGCAGTTCTTC

v_call: TRBV9
d_call: -
j_call: TRBJ2-3
clone_size: -
cdr3_aa: CASSAQGTGDTQYF
cdr3_nt: TGTGCCAGCAGCGCCCAGGGGACGGGCGATACGCAGTATTTT

v_call: TRBV7-6
d_call: TRBD1
j_call: TRBJ2-1
clone_size: few
cdr3_aa: CASSLVSPSTGGAYNEQFF
cdr3_nt: TGTGCCAGCAGCTTAGTGTCCCCCTCGACAGGGGGCGCCTACAATGAGCAGTTCTTC

v_call: TRBV7-2
d_call: -
j_call: TRBJ1-2
clone_size: -
cdr3_aa: CASSLVADPENYGYTF
cdr3_nt: TGTGCCAGCAGCTTAGTAGCGGATCCAGAGAACTATGGCTACACCTTC

v_call: TRBV11-2
d_call: -
j_call: TRBJ1-3
clone_size: -
cdr3_aa: CASSFKGHSEPGNTIYF
cdr3_nt: TGTGCCAGCAGCTTTAAGGGCCACTCAGAGCCTGGAAACACCATATATTTT

v_call: TRBV4-1
d_call: -
j_call: TRBJ1-2
clone_size: few
cdr3_aa: CASSQGLGTGYTF
cdr3_nt: TGCGCCAGCAGCCAAGGGTTGGGTACAGGCTACACCTTC